A selection of T cell receptor beta chains follows, all from one sample in a study of blood T cells in healthy people across ages. MiXCR, applied by TCRdb to the 5' RACE reads, yields one record per CDR3 protein. The sample consists of 1.5 million to 2 million distinct CDR3 sequences, roughly 30% of them appearing once. Source material: blood. These receptors were collected from a woman aged 25 to 45 in good health. The CDR3 runs from the conserved cysteine through the conserved F or W. D genes are given only for firm matches. Only some rows state a clone size, as once, few, many or a class for expanded clones.

j_call clone_size v_call d_call cdr3_nt cdr3_aa
TRBJ1-5 NA TRBV19 TRBD1 TGTGCCAGTAGTATAGCCTCACCAGGACAGGGATCGCAGCCCCAGCATTTT CASSIASPGQGSQPQHF
TRBJ2-7 many TRBV21-1 NA TGTGCCAGCAGCAAAACTAGCGGGGACCTCCTCGAGCAGTACTTC CASSKTSGDLLEQYF
TRBJ2-5 NA TRBV5-1 TRBD2 TGCGCCAGCAGCCCGACTAGCGGGGGGGCAAATGAGCAGTACTTC CASSPTSGGANEQYF
TRBJ2-1 many TRBV7-9 NA TGTGCCAGCTCAAGGGGGGTGGACCTGTACAATGAGCAGTTCTTC CASSRGVDLYNEQFF
TRBJ1-6 few TRBV6-5 NA TGTGCCAGCGCTCTGTTCTCGGGGACCACGAATTCACCCCTCCACTTT CASALFSGTTNSPLHF
TRBJ1-2 NA TRBV5-5 NA TGTGCCAGCAGCTTGGCCAGGGGCGGGAGGTGGGGCTACACCTTC CASSLARGGRWGYTF
TRBJ1-4 NA TRBV28 TRBD1 TGTGCCAGCAGTCTCGGGACAGGGGATTATAATGAAAAACTGTTTTTT CASSLGTGDYNEKLFF
TRBJ2-3 NA TRBV2 NA TGTGCCACCCAGCCCTCAGCCGCCGGAGTAGATACGCAGTATTTT CATQPSAAGVDTQYF
TRBJ2-1 NA TRBV12-5 TRBD2 TGTGCTAGTGGTTCCGGGACTAGCGGGGCGAGCTCCTACAATGAGCAGTTCTTC CASGSGTSGASSYNEQFF
TRBJ1-2 NA TRBV7-2 NA TGTGCCAGCAGCCCTAGGGCCAGGACAGATGGCTACACCTTC CASSPRARTDGYTF